These T cell receptor beta chains were read from a single sample in a study of blood T cell repertoires in COVID-19. Data came from immunoSEQ multiplex PCR; TCRdb stores just in-frame clones and leaves some out. This sample has about 58,000 clones, with approximately 90% found just once. Sequenced: peripheral blood. These receptors were collected from an older woman with active COVID-19. Both conserved end residues are part of each CDR3. Each record gives: clone size, D gene, J gene, V gene, CDR3 protein, CDR3 DNA. The D gene is left open where the match is weak. Clone size is shown for a subset of rows, as once, few, many or a class of expanded clone.

clone_size: NA; d_call: TRBD2; j_call: TRBJ2-5; v_call: TRBV7-2; cdr3_aa: CASSQVGGKETQYF; cdr3_nt: TGTGCCAGCAGTCAAGTGGGGGGGAAGGAGACCCAGTACTTC
clone_size: NA; d_call: TRBD1; j_call: TRBJ2-3; v_call: TRBV6-5; cdr3_aa: CASNRDRGTDTQYF; cdr3_nt: TGTGCCAGCAACCGGGACAGAGGTACAGATACGCAGTATTTT
clone_size: NA; d_call: TRBD2; j_call: TRBJ2-7; v_call: TRBV11-2; cdr3_aa: CASSGWGGVSYEQYF; cdr3_nt: TGTGCCAGCAGCGGGTGGGGAGGGGTCTCCTACGAGCAGTACTTC
clone_size: NA; d_call: NA; j_call: TRBJ1-1; v_call: TRBV19; cdr3_aa: CASTARQNTEAFF; cdr3_nt: TGTGCCAGTACCGCCAGACAGAACACTGAAGCTTTCTTT
clone_size: NA; d_call: TRBD1; j_call: TRBJ1-5; v_call: TRBV5-8; cdr3_aa: CASSLQGTEQPQHF; cdr3_nt: TGTGCCAGCAGCTTACAGGGGACTGAACAGCCCCAGCATTTT
clone_size: NA; d_call: TRBD2; j_call: TRBJ2-3; v_call: TRBV4-3; cdr3_aa: CASSQEATSGGTSTDTQYF; cdr3_nt: TGCGCCAGCAGCCAAGAGGCGACTAGCGGGGGTACTAGCACAGATACGCAGTATTTT
clone_size: NA; d_call: NA; j_call: TRBJ1-1; v_call: TRBV9; cdr3_aa: CASSVEGQGSTEAFF; cdr3_nt: TGTGCCAGCAGCGTAGAAGGGCAGGGGAGCACTGAAGCTTTCTTT
clone_size: NA; d_call: NA; j_call: TRBJ1-5; v_call: TRBV14; cdr3_aa: CASSQDRNQPQHF; cdr3_nt: TGTGCCAGCAGCCAAGACAGAAATCAGCCCCAGCATTTT
clone_size: NA; d_call: TRBD1; j_call: TRBJ1-1; v_call: TRBV25-1; cdr3_aa: CASSALGQGVNTEAFF; cdr3_nt: TGTGCCAGCAGTGCCCTGGGACAGGGTGTGAACACTGAAGCTTTCTTT
clone_size: NA; d_call: TRBD1; j_call: TRBJ2-5; v_call: TRBV18; cdr3_aa: CASFPGQGPLETQYF; cdr3_nt: TGTGCCAGCTTTCCGGGACAGGGACCCTTAGAGACCCAGTACTTC
clone_size: NA; d_call: TRBD1; j_call: TRBJ1-6; v_call: TRBV5-1; cdr3_aa: CASSQAGTGGSPLHF; cdr3_nt: TGCGCCAGCAGCCAAGCCGGGACAGGGGGTTCACCCCTCCACTTT
clone_size: NA; d_call: TRBD1; j_call: TRBJ1-4; v_call: TRBV7-9; cdr3_aa: CASSLGTGVEKLFF; cdr3_nt: TGTGCCAGCAGCTTAGGGACAGGAGTTGAAAAACTGTTTTTT
clone_size: NA; d_call: TRBD2; j_call: TRBJ2-5; v_call: TRBV7-2; cdr3_aa: CASSLGGGETQYF; cdr3_nt: TGTGCCAGCAGCTTAGGGGGAGGGGAGACCCAGTACTTC
clone_size: NA; d_call: TRBD2; j_call: TRBJ2-1; v_call: TRBV5-1; cdr3_aa: CASSAGLAGAYNEQFF; cdr3_nt: TGCGCCAGCAGCGCCGGACTAGCGGGGGCCTACAATGAGCAGTTCTTC
clone_size: NA; d_call: NA; j_call: TRBJ1-3; v_call: TRBV7-2; cdr3_aa: CASSLGGISSGNTIYF; cdr3_nt: TGTGCCAGCAGCTTAGGCGGAATTAGCTCTGGAAACACCATATATTTT
clone_size: NA; d_call: TRBD1; j_call: TRBJ1-4; v_call: TRBV28; cdr3_aa: CASTQGDEKLFF; cdr3_nt: TGTGCCAGCACACAGGGGGATGAAAAACTGTTTTTT
clone_size: few; d_call: TRBD2; j_call: TRBJ2-7; v_call: TRBV25-1; cdr3_aa: CASSESSGQPYEQYF; cdr3_nt: TGTGCCAGCAGTGAGAGTAGCGGGCAACCCTACGAGCAGTACTTC
clone_size: NA; d_call: NA; j_call: TRBJ1-2; v_call: TRBV3-1/TRBV3-2; cdr3_aa: CASSQEWARDFGYGYTF; cdr3_nt: TGTGCCAGCAGCCAAGAATGGGCCCGGGACTTTGGCTATGGCTACACCTTC
clone_size: NA; d_call: NA; j_call: TRBJ2-5; v_call: TRBV4-2; cdr3_aa: CASSQSQGSEETQYF; cdr3_nt: TGTGCCAGCAGCCAATCTCAGGGGTCCGAGGAGACCCAGTACTTC
clone_size: NA; d_call: NA; j_call: TRBJ1-3; v_call: TRBV19; cdr3_aa: CASSGTTGNTIYF; cdr3_nt: TGTGCCAGTAGTGGGACAACTGGAAACACCATATATTTT
clone_size: once; d_call: NA; j_call: TRBJ1-4; v_call: TRBV7-2; cdr3_aa: CASSRTVEEKLFF; cdr3_nt: TGTGCCAGCAGCCGGACAGTGGAGGAAAAACTGTTTTTT
clone_size: NA; d_call: NA; j_call: TRBJ2-3; v_call: TRBV6-6; cdr3_aa: CASSYSRRSTDTQYF; cdr3_nt: TGTGCCAGCAGTTACTCCAGGCGCAGCACAGATACGCAGTATTTT
clone_size: NA; d_call: TRBD1; j_call: TRBJ2-1; v_call: TRBV19; cdr3_aa: CASSIFTRQGIGEQFF; cdr3_nt: TGTGCCAGTAGTATCTTTACTCGACAGGGCATAGGTGAGCAGTTCTTC
clone_size: NA; d_call: TRBD1; j_call: TRBJ1-4; v_call: TRBV18; cdr3_aa: CASSRQGGNEKLFF; cdr3_nt: TGTGCCAGCTCACGACAGGGTGGAAATGAAAAACTGTTTTTT
clone_size: NA; d_call: NA; j_call: TRBJ2-7; v_call: TRBV5-4; cdr3_aa: CASSLDFTGGEQYF; cdr3_nt: TGTGCCAGCAGCTTGGACTTTACCGGGGGCGAGCAGTACTTC
clone_size: NA; d_call: NA; j_call: TRBJ1-5; v_call: TRBV2; cdr3_aa: CASSLGQPQHF; cdr3_nt: TGTGCCAGCAGTCTGGGCCAGCCCCAGCATTTT
clone_size: NA; d_call: TRBD1; j_call: TRBJ2-1; v_call: TRBV15; cdr3_aa: CATSRADRVYNEQFF; cdr3_nt: TGTGCCACCAGCAGAGCGGACAGGGTTTACAATGAGCAGTTCTTC
clone_size: NA; d_call: NA; j_call: TRBJ1-4; v_call: TRBV18; cdr3_aa: CASSGALTTTNEKLFF; cdr3_nt: TGTGCCAGCTCGGGGGCCCTTACAACAACTAATGAAAAACTGTTTTTT
clone_size: NA; d_call: TRBD2; j_call: TRBJ2-1; v_call: TRBV10-1; cdr3_aa: CASSDSGGVNEQFF; cdr3_nt: TGCGCCAGCAGTGACAGCGGGGGGGTAAATGAGCAGTTCTTC